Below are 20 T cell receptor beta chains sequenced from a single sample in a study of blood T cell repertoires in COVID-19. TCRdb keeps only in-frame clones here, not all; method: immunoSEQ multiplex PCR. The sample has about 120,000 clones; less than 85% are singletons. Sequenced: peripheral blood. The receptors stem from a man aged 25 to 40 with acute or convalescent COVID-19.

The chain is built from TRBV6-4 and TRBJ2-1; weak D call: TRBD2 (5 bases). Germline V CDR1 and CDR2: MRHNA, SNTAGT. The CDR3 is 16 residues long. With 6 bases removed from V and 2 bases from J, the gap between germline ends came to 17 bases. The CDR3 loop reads CASSTTAADPYNEQFF. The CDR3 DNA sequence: TGTGCCAGCAGCACTACTGCAGCGGACCCCTACAATGAGCAGTTCTTC.

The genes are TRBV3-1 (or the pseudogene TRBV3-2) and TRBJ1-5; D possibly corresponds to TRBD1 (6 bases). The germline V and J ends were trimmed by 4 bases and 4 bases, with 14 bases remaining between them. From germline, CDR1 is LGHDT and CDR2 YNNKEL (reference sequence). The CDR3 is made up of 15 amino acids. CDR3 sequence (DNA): TGTGCCAGCAGCCTGGGGGCAGTGACGAATCAGCCCCAGCATTTT. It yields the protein CASSLGAVTNQPQHF.

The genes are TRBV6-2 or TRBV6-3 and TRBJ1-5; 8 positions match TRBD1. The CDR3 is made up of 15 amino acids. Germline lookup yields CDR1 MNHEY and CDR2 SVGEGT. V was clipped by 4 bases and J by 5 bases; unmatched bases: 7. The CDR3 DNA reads TGTGCCAGCAGTTTGTCGGACAGGGAGGATCAGCCCCAGCATTTT. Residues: CASSLSDREDQPQHF.

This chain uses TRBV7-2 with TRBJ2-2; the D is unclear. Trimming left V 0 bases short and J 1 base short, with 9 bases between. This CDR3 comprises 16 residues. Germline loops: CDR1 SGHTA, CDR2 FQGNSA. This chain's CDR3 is CASSLAAGVNTGELFF. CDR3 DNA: TGTGCCAGCAGCTTAGCTGCCGGAGTGAACACCGGGGAGCTGTTTTTT.

DNA for the CDR3: TGTGCCGGCAGTTTAGGGCCAGGAACGGAGCAGTACGTC. Protein product: CAGSLGPGTEQYV. J is TRBJ2-7 and V is TRBV12-3 or TRBV12-4; no clear D gene. The CDR3 covers 13 residues.

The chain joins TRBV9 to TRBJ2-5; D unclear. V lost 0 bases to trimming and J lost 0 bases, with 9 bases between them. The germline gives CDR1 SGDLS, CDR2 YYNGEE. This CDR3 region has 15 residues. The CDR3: CASSVGSRHQETQYF. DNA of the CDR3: TGTGCCAGCAGCGTAGGGAGCCGGCACCAAGAGACCCAGTACTTC.

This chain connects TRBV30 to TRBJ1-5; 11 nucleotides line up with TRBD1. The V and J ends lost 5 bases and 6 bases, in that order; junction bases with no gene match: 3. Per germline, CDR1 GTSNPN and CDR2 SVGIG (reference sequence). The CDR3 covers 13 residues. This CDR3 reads CAWGQGAGQPQHF. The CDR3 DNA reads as TGTGCCTGGGGACAGGGGGCAGGTCAGCCCCAGCATTTT.

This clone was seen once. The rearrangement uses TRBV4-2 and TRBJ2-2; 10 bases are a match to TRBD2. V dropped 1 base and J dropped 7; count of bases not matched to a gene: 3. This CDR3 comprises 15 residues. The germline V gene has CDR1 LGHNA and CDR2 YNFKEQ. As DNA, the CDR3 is TGTGCCAGCAGCCAAGCGGGACTAGCGAGCGGGGAGCTGTTTTTT. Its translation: CASSQAGLASGELFF.

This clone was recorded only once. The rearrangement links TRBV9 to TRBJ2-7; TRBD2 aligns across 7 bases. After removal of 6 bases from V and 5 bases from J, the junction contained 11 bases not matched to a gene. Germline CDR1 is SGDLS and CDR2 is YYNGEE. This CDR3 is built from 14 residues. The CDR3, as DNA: TGTGCCAGCACCCTCCGGGGAGGGCCGAACGAGCAGTACGTC. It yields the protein CASTLRGGPNEQYV.

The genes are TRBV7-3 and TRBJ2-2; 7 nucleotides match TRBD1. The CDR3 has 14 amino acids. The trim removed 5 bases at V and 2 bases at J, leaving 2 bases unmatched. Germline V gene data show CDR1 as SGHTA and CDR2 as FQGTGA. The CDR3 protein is CASSGTANTGELFF. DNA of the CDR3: TGTGCCAGCAGCGGGACAGCCAACACCGGGGAGCTGTTTTTT.

CDR3 protein: CASSAGLAPPNEQFF. Written as DNA, the CDR3 is TGCGCCAGCAGTGCGGGACTAGCACCGCCCAATGAGCAGTTCTTC. The rearrangement uses TRBV10-2 and TRBJ2-1; 9 positions match TRBD2. The junction had 7 bases not matched to a gene; V was cut back by 4 bases and J by 6 bases. The CDR3 consists of 15 residues. The V gene's germline CDR1 is WSHSY and CDR2 SAAADI.

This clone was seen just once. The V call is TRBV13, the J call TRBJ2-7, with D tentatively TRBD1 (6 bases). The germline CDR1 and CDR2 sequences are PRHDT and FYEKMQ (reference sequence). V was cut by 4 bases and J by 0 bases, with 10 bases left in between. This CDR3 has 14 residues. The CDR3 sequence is CASSSRQDSYEQYF. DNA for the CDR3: TGTGCCAGCAGCTCTCGACAGGACTCCTACGAGCAGTACTTC. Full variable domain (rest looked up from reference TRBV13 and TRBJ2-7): AAGVIQSPRHLIKEKRETATLKCYPIPRHDTVYWYQQGPGQDPQFLISFYEKMQSDKGSIPDRFSAQQFSDYHSELNMSSLELGDSALYFCASSSRQDSYEQYFGPGTRLTVT.

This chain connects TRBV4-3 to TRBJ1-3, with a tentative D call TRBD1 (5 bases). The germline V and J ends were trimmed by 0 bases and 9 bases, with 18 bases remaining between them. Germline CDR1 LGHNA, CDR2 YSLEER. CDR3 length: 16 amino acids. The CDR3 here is CASSQDFAGSQGTIYF. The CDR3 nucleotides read TGCGCCAGCAGCCAAGATTTTGCCGGCTCCCAGGGCACCATATATTTT.

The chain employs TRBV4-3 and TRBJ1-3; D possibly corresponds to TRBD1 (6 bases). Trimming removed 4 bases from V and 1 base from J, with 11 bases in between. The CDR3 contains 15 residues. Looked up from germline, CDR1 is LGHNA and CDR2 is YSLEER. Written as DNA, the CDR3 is TGCGCCAGCAGCCCGGGACATTTTTCTGGAAACACCATATATTTT. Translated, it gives CASSPGHFSGNTIYF.

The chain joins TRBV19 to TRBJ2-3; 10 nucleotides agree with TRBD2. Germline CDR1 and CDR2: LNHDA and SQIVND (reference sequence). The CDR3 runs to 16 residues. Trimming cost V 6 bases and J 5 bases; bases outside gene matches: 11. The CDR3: CASRKREGRSVDTQYF. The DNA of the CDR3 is TGTGCCAGTAGGAAGCGGGAGGGCCGGTCGGTAGATACGCAGTATTTT. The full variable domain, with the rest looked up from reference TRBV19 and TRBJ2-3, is DGGITQSPKYLFRKEGQNVTLSCEQNLNHDAMYWYRQDPGQGLRLIYYSQIVNDFQKGDIAEGYSVSREKKESFPLTVTSAQKNPTAFYLCASRKREGRSVDTQYFGPGTRLTVL.

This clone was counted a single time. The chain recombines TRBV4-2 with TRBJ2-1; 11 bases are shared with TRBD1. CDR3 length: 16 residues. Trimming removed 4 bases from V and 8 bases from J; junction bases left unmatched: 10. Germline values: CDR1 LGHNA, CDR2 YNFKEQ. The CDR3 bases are TGTGCCAGCAGCCCCTACTCAGGACAGGGGGCCCATGAGCAGTTCTTC. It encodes CASSPYSGQGAHEQFF.

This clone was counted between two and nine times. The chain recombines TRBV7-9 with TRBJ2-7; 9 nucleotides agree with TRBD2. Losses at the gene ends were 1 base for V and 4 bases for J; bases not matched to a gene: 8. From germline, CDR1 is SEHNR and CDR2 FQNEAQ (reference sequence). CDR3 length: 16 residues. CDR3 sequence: CASSLVVASGAYEQYV. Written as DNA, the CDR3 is TGTGCCAGCAGCTTAGTAGTCGCTAGCGGGGCTTACGAGCAGTACGTC.

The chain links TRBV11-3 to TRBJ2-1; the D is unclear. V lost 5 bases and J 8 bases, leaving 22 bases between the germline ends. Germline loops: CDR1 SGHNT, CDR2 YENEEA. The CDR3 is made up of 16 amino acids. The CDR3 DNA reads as TGTGCCAGCAGCCCCCTGGGCGACCTTGATTTCCATGAGCAGTTCTTC. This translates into CASSPLGDLDFHEQFF.

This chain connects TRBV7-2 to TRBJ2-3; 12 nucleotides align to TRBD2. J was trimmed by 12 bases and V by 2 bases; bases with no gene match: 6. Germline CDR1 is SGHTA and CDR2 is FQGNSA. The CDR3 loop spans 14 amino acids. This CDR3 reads CASSLNPSGGAQYF. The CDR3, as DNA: TGTGCCAGCAGCTTAAATCCTAGCGGGGGGGCCCAGTATTTT.

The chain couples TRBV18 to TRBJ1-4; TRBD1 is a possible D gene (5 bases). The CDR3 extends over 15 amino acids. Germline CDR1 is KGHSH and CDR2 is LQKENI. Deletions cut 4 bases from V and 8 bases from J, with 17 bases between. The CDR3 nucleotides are TGTGCCAGCTCACTTAGAACAGGACAAGCCGAAAAACTGTTTTTT. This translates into CASSLRTGQAEKLFF.